These 25 T cell receptor beta chains were all obtained from the same sample, sequenced in a study of blood T cell repertoires in COVID-19. Assay: immunoSEQ multiplex PCR; the TCRdb copy retains only in-frame clones and omits some. Here the sample spans approximately 130,000 clones, around 81% being singletons. Material: peripheral blood. The receptors originated from a man between 40 and 49 years old with active or convalescent COVID-19.

The rearrangement joins TRBV5-8 to TRBJ2-1; tentatively, D is TRBD2 (6 bases). V gave up 0 bases and J gave up 3 bases, with 16 bases separating them. CDR1 is SGHTS, CDR2 YDEGEE, per germline. This CDR3 comprises 17 residues. DNA of the CDR3: TGTGCCAGCAGCTTGGTCGGTGGCCGGGGGAGCTACAATGAGCAGTTCTTC. Protein product: CASSLVGGRGSYNEQFF.

This chain joins TRBV11-1 and TRBJ2-7; D is possibly TRBD1 (6 bases). V lost 3 bases and J lost 0, with 12 bases in between. The CDR3 loop spans 15 amino acids. Germline-derived CDR1 and CDR2 are SGHAT and FQDESV (reference sequence). CDR3: CASSFGQTNSYEQYF. In DNA, the CDR3 is TGTGCCAGCAGCTTCGGACAGACTAACTCCTACGAGCAGTACTTC.

This chain joins TRBV5-4 and TRBJ1-3; D is unclear. Germline values: CDR1 SGHNT, CDR2 YYREEE (reference sequence). This CDR3 is 15 amino acids long. Trimming took off 0 bases at V and 1 base at J, with 8 bases between the two ends. The CDR3 DNA follows: TGTGCCAGCAGCTTGGTGTCCGGGTCTGGAAACACCATATATTTT. The encoded protein is CASSLVSGSGNTIYF.

This clone was detected only once. This chain connects TRBV25-1 to TRBJ1-2; 12 nucleotides agree with TRBD1. V dropped 2 bases and J dropped 7; count of bases not matched to a gene: 5. Germline V lookup: CDR1 MGHDK, CDR2 SYGVNS. This CDR3 spans 15 amino acids. The chain's CDR3 is CASSEAGQGALGYTF. The CDR3 bases are TGTGCCAGCAGTGAAGCGGGACAGGGGGCGCTTGGCTACACCTTC.

The genes are TRBV7-6 and TRBJ1-1; no firm D call. The length of the CDR3 is 14 residues. Germline loops: CDR1 SGHVS, CDR2 FNYEAQ. V was shortened by 4 bases and J by 4 bases, with 13 bases between the two germline ends. CDR3 sequence: CASSSSQVGTEAFF. The CDR3, as DNA: TGTGCCAGCAGCTCCAGCCAGGTAGGCACTGAAGCTTTCTTT.

The V and J genes are TRBV4-2 and TRBJ2-3, with TRBD2 matching 14 bases. This CDR3 is built from 19 residues. CDR1 is LGHNA, CDR2 YNFKEQ, per germline. The junction had 12 bases not matched to a gene; V was cut back by 4 bases and J by 3 bases. The DNA for the CDR3 is TGTGCCAGCAGCCTCGGACTAGCGGGGGGCCAAGGAGGGACAGATACGCAGTATTTT. This translates into CASSLGLAGGQGGTDTQYF.

The V and J genes are TRBV3-1 (or the pseudogene TRBV3-2) and TRBJ2-7; 7 bases map to TRBD2. V was pared by 4 bases and J by 5 bases, with 8 bases of the junction left unmatched. The CDR3 totals 14 residues. CDR1 LGHDT and CDR2 YNNKEL come from the germline V gene (reference sequence). The DNA of the CDR3 is TGTGCCAGCAGCCGAACTAGCGTAATTGACGAGCAGTACTTC. This translates into CASSRTSVIDEQYF.

The chain combines TRBV7-9 with TRBJ2-5; 12 bases line up with TRBD1. V lost 5 bases to trimming and J lost 4 bases; unmatched junction nucleotides: 8. Germline CDR1 reads SEHNR; CDR2 reads FQNEAQ (reference sequence). The CDR3 has 16 amino acids. The CDR3 is CASSRPGQGARETQYF. Written as DNA, the CDR3 is TGTGCCAGCAGCCGACCGGGACAGGGGGCGAGAGAGACCCAGTACTTC.

J is TRBJ1-2 and V is TRBV5-6; 8 positions match TRBD1. The length of the CDR3 is 15 residues. J gave up 5 bases and V 5 bases, and 11 bases lay outside the gene matches. Germline V gives CDR1 SGHDT, CDR2 YYEEEE. The CDR3 protein is CASRESGGANYGYTF. Written as DNA, the CDR3 is TGTGCCAGCAGGGAATCAGGGGGCGCAAATTATGGCTACACCTTC.

This chain connects TRBV11-2 to TRBJ2-7; a weak D match, TRBD1 (6 bases). The CDR3 loop spans 14 amino acids. V was cut by 5 bases and J by 2 bases, with 13 bases left in between. Germline V CDR1 and CDR2: SGHAT, FQNNGV. The CDR3 sequence is CASSTMTGTYEQYF. In DNA form, the CDR3 reads TGTGCCAGCAGCACCATGACAGGAACCTACGAGCAGTACTTC.

The rearrangement links TRBV7-3 to TRBJ1-6; D is possibly TRBD1 (6 bases). Germline CDR1 and CDR2: SGHTA and FQGTGA. V lost 5 bases, J lost 3 bases, and 11 bases lay in between. The CDR3 runs to 15 residues. For the CDR3, the DNA is TGTGCCAGCAGCCCCGGGACACTCTATAATTCACCCCTCCACTTT. This codes for CASSPGTLYNSPLHF.

Only a few counts were recorded for this clone. CDR3 protein: CASSTVTTGYGYNEQFF. In DNA form, the CDR3 reads TGTGCCAGCAGTACGGTAACTACAGGGTACGGTTACAATGAGCAGTTCTTC. The chain uses TRBV6-2 or TRBV6-3 and TRBJ2-1; possibly TRBD1 for D (6 bases). The V and J ends lost 5 bases and 4 bases respectively, with 21 bases between them. Germline values: CDR1 MNHEY, CDR2 SVGEGT. This CDR3 is 17 amino acids long.

A single count supports this clone. The gene calls are TRBV3-1 (or the pseudogene TRBV3-2) and TRBJ2-7, with 7 bases lining up with TRBD2. V gave up 4 bases and J gave up 1 base; unmatched junction bases: 10. Germline loops: CDR1 LGHDT, CDR2 YNNKEL (reference sequence). This CDR3 has 16 amino acids. The CDR3 DNA follows: TGTGCCAGCAGCCCTTATGGGGGGGGGATTTCCTACGAGCAGTACTTC. Encoded protein: CASSPYGGGISYEQYF.

The chain combines TRBV7-9 with TRBJ1-1; D not resolved. CDR1 and CDR2 (germline): SEHNR, FQNEAQ (reference sequence). V lost 1 base and J lost 4, with 10 bases in between. The CDR3 is made up of 14 amino acids. CDR3 nucleotide sequence: TGTGCCAGCAGCTTAGGCTACAGTCCCACTGAAGCTTTCTTT. Protein product: CASSLGYSPTEAFF.

J is TRBJ1-5 and V is TRBV5-6; 10 bases align to TRBD1. J was trimmed by 7 bases and V by 4 bases; bases with no gene match: 5. This CDR3 is 14 amino acids long. CDR1 and CDR2 from the germline V gene are SGHDT and YYEEEE. This chain's CDR3 is CASSLGQGVQPQHF. The CDR3 DNA follows: TGTGCCAGCAGCCTAGGACAGGGGGTCCAGCCCCAGCATTTT.

V gene TRBV27 combines with J gene TRBJ2-7; 9 positions match TRBD1. The CDR3 contains 14 residues. From germline, CDR1 is MNHEY and CDR2 SMNVEV (reference sequence). V was clipped by 6 bases and J by 9 bases; unmatched bases: 12. CDR3 loop: CASSPAGTGRSQYF. The CDR3 DNA reads as TGTGCCAGCAGCCCCGCCGGGACAGGGCGTTCGCAGTACTTC.

The chain combines TRBV19 with TRBJ1-5, with TRBD1 matching 9 bases. Germline V gene data show CDR1 as LNHDA and CDR2 as SQIVND (reference sequence). V shed 1 base, J shed 5 bases, and the junction held 6 bases outside the gene matches. The CDR3 has 16 residues. CDR3 residues: CASSIGDRGGHQPQHF. The CDR3 bases are TGTGCCAGTAGTATAGGTGACAGGGGGGGCCATCAGCCCCAGCATTTT.

The chain couples TRBV25-1 to TRBJ1-1; D possibly corresponds to TRBD1 (6 bases). The CDR3 spans 15 residues. Germline values: CDR1 MGHDK, CDR2 SYGVNS. V lost 2 bases and J lost 4, with 14 bases in between. The CDR3 sequence is CASSEDGRGITEAFF. DNA for the CDR3: TGTGCCAGCAGTGAAGACGGCAGGGGAATCACTGAAGCTTTCTTT.

V is TRBV23-1 and J is TRBJ1-4; TRBD1 agrees at 7 bases. TRBV23-1 falls under the ORF class, with uncertain function. Losses at the gene ends were 4 bases for V and 4 bases for J; bases not matched to a gene: 3. The length of the CDR3 is 14 residues. Here the CDR3 DNA reads TGCGCCAGCAGTCGAACAGGGGATAATGAAAAACTGTTTTTT. This sequence encodes CASSRTGDNEKLFF.

The chain couples TRBV3-1 (or the pseudogene TRBV3-2) to TRBJ2-7; D is perhaps TRBD2 (7 bases). Looked up from germline, CDR1 is LGHDT and CDR2 is YNNKEL (reference sequence). Trimming removed 2 bases from V and 3 bases from J, with 11 bases in between. CDR3 length equals 14 residues. DNA of the CDR3: TGTGCCAGCAGCCAAAGGGGGGGCAGCTACGAGCAGTACTTC. Protein: CASSQRGGSYEQYF.

The chain carries TRBV6-5 and TRBJ1-1; D remains unclear. Germline V gene lookup returns CDR1 MNHEY and CDR2 SVGAGI. The germline V and J ends were trimmed by 11 bases and 5 bases, with 18 bases remaining between them. The CDR3 loop spans 13 amino acids. The CDR3 nucleotides are TGTGCCGTCGTAAGGGAATCGGGGACTGAAGCTTTCTTT. This codes for CAVVRESGTEAFF.

The chain has TRBV5-1 and TRBJ2-3, with 8 bases identical to TRBD1. CDR1 and CDR2 from the germline V gene are SGHRS and YFSETQ. CDR3 length: 14 residues. V shed 1 base and J 4 bases; nucleotides not matched to a gene: 2. The CDR3 bases are TGCGCCAGCAGCTTGCAGGGGGCCTCAGATACGCAGTATTTT. This sequence encodes CASSLQGASDTQYF.

The rearrangement joins TRBV25-1 to TRBJ2-6, with TRBD1 matching over 8 bases. Trimming cost V 4 bases and J 2 bases; bases outside gene matches: 1. The length of the CDR3 is 15 residues. Germline CDR1 reads MGHDK; CDR2 reads SYGVNS. In DNA form, the CDR3 reads TGTGCCAGCAGTGTACAGGGGGCTGGGGCCAACGTCCTGACTTTC. Translating gives CASSVQGAGANVLTF.

The chain joins TRBV5-4 to TRBJ2-2; D is uncertain. CDR1 SGHNT and CDR2 YYREEE come from the germline V gene (reference sequence). Trimming left V 5 bases short and J 0 bases short, with 11 bases between. This CDR3 is 15 amino acids long. The CDR3 reads CASSRDSTNTGELFF. The CDR3 DNA follows: TGTGCCAGCAGTCGCGACTCGACGAACACCGGGGAGCTGTTTTTT.

J is TRBJ2-1 and V is TRBV7-2; possibly TRBD1 for D (6 bases). The CDR3 is made up of 13 amino acids. Germline V gene data show CDR1 as SGHTA and CDR2 as FQGNSA. Trimming took 8 bases from V and 11 from J, leaving 19 bases between them. CDR3 nucleotides: TGTGCCAGCGGAGGTTTAACAGGGCTCCAGCAGTTCTTC. Protein product: CASGGLTGLQQFF.